This T cell receptor beta chain is drawn from a study of regulatory T cells in long-lasting Graves disease. This CDR3 is 16 amino acids long. Germline V CDR1 and CDR2: SGHAT, FQDESV (reference sequence). V was pared by 2 bases and J by 2 bases, with 13 bases between. CDR3-region Arm-PCR and iRepertoire HTBI primers produced the TCR beta libraries. TCRdb analysed the multiplex PCR reads with MiXCR anew, one entry per CDR3 protein. In the table there are 350,000 to 450,000 distinct CDR3 sequences, over 15% of which are singletons. Time point reported: newly diagnosed GD, antithyroid drugs for less than 3 months. Extracted RNA from PBMCs served as the source of the TCR library. The sample also formed part of further work on T cells in Graves' hyperthyroidism and ophthalmopathy.

The chain carries TRBV11-1 and TRBJ2-4; possibly TRBD1 for D (5 bases). This receptor was identified in a man aged 35 to 55 with Graves disease. The material sequenced was peripheral blood mononuclear cells (PBMCs), taken at new diagnosis, from a patient treated with antithyroid drugs. The DNA of the CDR3 is TGTGCCAGCAGCTTAAAGGCAGGGAACTCCAAAAACATTCAGTACTTC. Protein sequence: CASSLKAGNSKNIQYF.